Each of the 12 T cell receptor beta chains below was sequenced from the same sample in a study of blood T cell repertoires in COVID-19 (dated by TCRdb to about 2020). Library preparation employed the immunoSEQ multiplex PCR assay. What TCRdb holds here is the immuneACCESS table cut down to in-frame rearrangements. Part of the clones is not present; checked against another copy, under half of the missing clones reflect an unresolved V gene, and the others are unexplained. For this sample there are a few hundred thousand clones; 87% appear just once. Roughly 2.3% of the sample comes from the top ten. The sample consisted of peripheral blood. Receptors originate from a man aged 18 to 29 with active or convalescent COVID-19.

The chain recombines TRBV14 with TRBJ2-1, with 7 bases fitting TRBD1. The ends lost 0 bases at V and 5 bases at J; junction bases unmatched: 7. Germline values: CDR1 SGHDN, CDR2 FVKESK. The CDR3 length is 16 residues. The CDR3 spells CASSQESAGGHNEQFF. CDR3 nucleotide sequence: TGTGCCAGCAGCCAAGAATCGGCAGGGGGTCACAATGAGCAGTTCTTC.

The rearrangement uses TRBV3-1 (or the pseudogene TRBV3-2) and TRBJ2-1, with TRBD2 matching over 7 bases. The germline V gene encodes CDR1 LGHDT and CDR2 YNNKEL (reference sequence). The CDR3 contains 18 residues. The junction had 13 bases not matched to a gene; V was cut back by 4 bases and J by 1 base. CDR3 sequence: CASSPSGRGLISYNEQFF. The DNA of the CDR3 is TGTGCCAGCAGCCCCTCGGGCCGGGGACTAATATCCTACAATGAGCAGTTCTTC.

CDR3 region: CATSRGLAHSSYNEQFF. In DNA form, the CDR3 reads TGTGCCACCAGCAGGGGACTAGCGCACTCCTCCTACAATGAGCAGTTCTTC. The V gene is TRBV15, the J gene TRBJ2-1, with 10 nucleotides matching TRBD2. V shed 3 bases, J shed 0 bases, and the junction held 5 bases outside the gene matches. The germline V gene has CDR1 LNHNV and CDR2 YYDKDF (reference sequence). The CDR3 runs to 17 residues.

The chain recombines TRBV27 with TRBJ1-1; TRBD1 agrees at 9 bases. This CDR3 spans 15 amino acids. The J segment lost 0 bases and the V segment lost 3 bases, leaving 2 bases of the junction unmatched. CDR1 MNHEY and CDR2 SMNVEV come from the germline V gene (reference sequence). CDR3 region: CASSLDRGLNTEAFF. CDR3 nucleotide sequence: TGTGCCAGCAGTTTGGACAGGGGACTGAACACTGAAGCTTTCTTT.

Here the CDR3 reads CASSPGLAADTQYF. CDR3 coding DNA: TGTGCCAGTAGCCCGGGACTAGCGGCAGATACGCAGTATTTT. The V call is TRBV19, the J call TRBJ2-3, with 11 bases that match TRBD2. CDR1 and CDR2 from the germline V gene are LNHDA and SQIVND (reference sequence). V dropped 6 bases and J dropped 4; count of bases not matched to a gene: 3. The CDR3 runs to 14 residues.

This chain connects TRBV11-2 to TRBJ1-1; the D is unclear. CDR3 length equals 13 residues. Trimming shortened V by 5 bases and J by 11 bases, and 18 bases separated the two germline ends. Germline V gene data show CDR1 as SGHAT and CDR2 as FQNNGV. CDR3 in amino acids: CASSPNSIEVAFF. CDR3 DNA sequence: TGTGCCAGCAGCCCCAACAGCATCGAAGTGGCTTTCTTT.

The chain uses TRBV5-5 and TRBJ2-7, with 14 bases fitting TRBD2. The CDR3 is made up of 15 amino acids. V was pared by 3 bases and J by 5 bases, with 4 bases of the junction left unmatched. Germline CDR1 and CDR2: SGHKS and YYEKEE (reference sequence). The DNA for the CDR3 is TGTGCCAGCAGCTCCCTGGGACTAGCGGGGGACGAGCAGTACTTC. It codes for CASSSLGLAGDEQYF.

The rearrangement joins TRBV28 to TRBJ1-1; the D gene is possibly TRBD1 (6 bases). Germline-derived CDR1 and CDR2 are MDHEN and SYDVKM. Trimming removed 1 base at V and 1 base at J, with 13 bases between. This CDR3 has 16 amino acids. CDR3 in amino acids: CASSLSPRTANTEAFF. As DNA, the CDR3 is TGTGCCAGCAGTTTATCCCCTCGGACAGCGAACACTGAAGCTTTCTTT.

The chain combines TRBV5-4 with TRBJ1-2; a weak D match, TRBD1 (5 bases). Trimming cost V 7 bases and J 3 bases, with 10 bases left between them. The CDR3 length is 12 residues. Germline V CDR1 and CDR2: SGHNT, YYREEE (reference sequence). The CDR3 is CASVGEDYGYTF. The CDR3 coding sequence is TGTGCCAGCGTGGGGGAGGACTATGGCTACACCTTC.

The chain couples TRBV18 to TRBJ2-7, with D perhaps matching TRBD1 (6 bases). The CDR3 contains 14 residues. Trimming cost V 1 base and J 2 bases, with 9 bases left between them. In germline, CDR1 is KGHSH, CDR2 LQKENI. CDR3 residues: CASSPRRQAYEQYF. The CDR3 nucleotides read TGTGCCAGCTCACCACGCCGACAGGCCTACGAGCAGTACTTC.

This chain links TRBV5-1 with TRBJ1-4; a possible D gene is TRBD1 (6 bases). There are 14 residues in the CDR3. V lost 2 bases and J lost 3, with 8 bases in between. The germline gives CDR1 SGHRS, CDR2 YFSETQ. The CDR3 is CASSFQGSNEKLFF. For the CDR3, the DNA is TGCGCCAGCAGCTTCCAGGGGTCTAATGAAAAACTGTTTTTT.

The chain combines TRBV4-1 with TRBJ2-2; 8 positions match TRBD1. The CDR3 is 17 residues long. Looked up from germline, CDR1 is MGHRA and CDR2 is YSYEKL. J lost 7 bases, V lost 3 bases, and 13 bases had no gene match. CDR3 region: CASSHRSGGEGSGELFF. The CDR3 DNA reads TGCGCCAGCAGCCACCGATCAGGGGGCGAGGGAAGCGGGGAGCTGTTTTTT.